A single sample gave rise to the 30 T cell receptor beta chains below, sequenced in a study of cytotoxic CD8 clonotypes in ibrutinib-treated CLL. Data came from immunoSEQ multiplex PCR; TCRdb stores just in-frame clones and leaves some out. Here the sample spans roughly 170,000 clones, 84% being singletons. This specimen consisted of PBMCs, obtained after 24 months of ibrutinib treatment. The receptors stem from a human donor with chronic lymphocytic leukemia.

This clone appeared once. The chain has TRBV19 and TRBJ1-5; D is unclear. The germline CDR1 and CDR2 sequences are LNHDA and SQIVND (reference sequence). The CDR3 spans 15 residues. V was trimmed by 5 bases and J by 4 bases, leaving 15 bases between them. The chain's CDR3 is CASSSLGSRNQPQHF. As DNA, the CDR3 is TGTGCCAGTAGTTCACTAGGGAGTCGGAATCAGCCCCAGCATTTT.

The gene calls are TRBV25-1 and TRBJ2-5; D is ambiguous. Germline V gene sequence: CDR1 MGHDK, CDR2 SYGVNS. V lost 4 bases, J lost 1 base, and 1 base lay in between. There are 11 residues in the CDR3. The CDR3 DNA is TGTGCCAGCAGTGTCCAAGAGACCCAGTACTTC. This codes for CASSVQETQYF.

This rearrangement joins TRBV7-3 to TRBJ2-2, with D perhaps matching TRBD1 (5 bases). The germline gives CDR1 SGHTA, CDR2 FQGTGA. The CDR3 sequence is 16 residues long. Deletions cut 2 bases from V and 1 base from J, with 11 bases between. The CDR3 DNA reads as TGTGCCAGCAGCTTAGATGGGGCAGTGAACACCGGGGAGCTGTTTTTT. Translation: CASSLDGAVNTGELFF. The variable domain in full, completed from reference TRBV7-3 and TRBJ2-2, reads GAGVSQTPSNKVTEKGKYVELRCDPISGHTALYWYRQSLGQGPEFLIYFQGTGAADDSGLPNDRFFAVRPEGSVSTLKIQRTERGDSAVYLCASSLDGAVNTGELFFGEGSRLTVL.

V is TRBV7-2 and J is TRBJ2-1; D gene uncertain. V was clipped by 0 bases and J by 9 bases, with 12 bases between them. The CDR3 is 14 amino acids. Germline V gene data show CDR1 as SGHTA and CDR2 as FQGNSA. The CDR3 sequence is CASSLARLTGEQFF. The CDR3 DNA follows: TGTGCCAGCAGCTTAGCGCGCCTGACCGGTGAGCAGTTCTTC.

This clone was recorded a few times. The V and J genes are TRBV5-1 and TRBJ1-4, with 12 positions matching TRBD1. After removal of 4 bases from V and 4 bases from J, the junction contained 5 bases not matched to a gene. CDR3 length: 16 residues. Germline CDR1 and CDR2: SGHRS and YFSETQ. The CDR3 nucleotides read TGCGCCAGCAGCCTGGGACAGGGGGCGATTAATGAAAAACTGTTTTTT. This gives the protein CASSLGQGAINEKLFF. Variable domain in full (rest from reference TRBV5-1 and TRBJ1-4): KAGVTQTPRYLIKTRGQQVTLSCSPISGHRSVSWYQQTPGQGLQFLFEYFSETQRNKGNFPGRFSGRQFSNSRSEMNVSTLELGDSALYLCASSLGQGAINEKLFFGSGTQLSVL.

The chain recombines TRBV7-3 with TRBJ2-6; 13 bases agree with TRBD2. Germline CDR1 reads SGHTA; CDR2 reads FQGTGA. Trimming cost V 5 bases and J 6 bases; bases outside gene matches: 19. The CDR3 consists of 21 residues. The CDR3, as DNA: TGTGCCAGCAGCCCCAGGCATAGGGGACTAGCGGGGCTTAACCTGGCCAACGTCCTGACTTTC. Amino acids: CASSPRHRGLAGLNLANVLTF.

A few counts support this clone. V gene TRBV27 combines with J gene TRBJ2-7; tentative D call: TRBD1 (6 bases). CDR3 size: 14 residues. The germline V gene encodes CDR1 MNHEY and CDR2 SMNVEV (reference sequence). With 5 bases removed from V and 4 bases from J, the gap between germline ends came to 15 bases. CDR3 bases: TGTGCCAGCAGTAATATCGACAGGAGATACGAGCAGTACTTC. Encoded protein: CASSNIDRRYEQYF.

The V call is TRBV4-2, the J call TRBJ2-7, with TRBD1 matching 7 bases. This CDR3 has 15 residues. J was trimmed by 4 bases and V by 3 bases; bases with no gene match: 9. Per germline, CDR1 LGHNA and CDR2 YNFKEQ. In nucleotides, the CDR3 is TGTGCCAGCAGCCAGGCCCGGGACAGTAATTACGAGCAGTACTTC. It translates to CASSQARDSNYEQYF.

The chain employs TRBV15 and TRBJ2-1; D possibly uses TRBD1 or TRBD2 (6 bases each). The CDR3 sequence is 16 residues long. V was cut by 0 bases and J by 0 bases, with 9 bases left in between. Per the germline V gene, CDR1 is LNHNV and CDR2 is YYDKDF (reference sequence). The CDR3 region has the DNA TGTGCCACCAGCAGAGATAGGGGGGACTCCTACAATGAGCAGTTCTTC. As protein: CATSRDRGDSYNEQFF.

The chain joins TRBV7-9 to TRBJ2-3; perhaps D is TRBD1 or TRBD2 (5 bases each). Germline-derived CDR1 and CDR2 are SEHNR and FQNEAQ (reference sequence). This CDR3 is 14 amino acids long. With 3 bases removed from V and 1 base from J, the gap between germline ends came to 8 bases. The CDR3 DNA is TGTGCCAGCAGCTTTCAGGGACGCACAGATACGCAGTATTTT. This encodes CASSFQGRTDTQYF.

The chain employs TRBV9 and TRBJ2-7; 7 bases agree with TRBD1. Germline CDR1 is SGDLS and CDR2 is YYNGEE. V gave up 0 bases and J gave up 6 bases; unmatched junction bases: 6. This CDR3 is 14 amino acids long. The CDR3 DNA reads TGTGCCAGCAGCGTAGCCTGGGACAGCCTCGAGCAGTACTTC. Its translation: CASSVAWDSLEQYF.

This chain uses TRBV6-1 with TRBJ2-6; TRBD2 aligns across 7 bases. J gave up 4 bases and V 4 bases, and 13 bases lay outside the gene matches. The CDR3 extends over 18 amino acids. Germline loops: CDR1 MNHNS, CDR2 SASEGT. CDR3 sequence (DNA): TGTGCCAGCAGTGGGGCCACAGAGTGGCGGGGGGGGGCCAACGTCCTGACTTTC. As protein: CASSGATEWRGGANVLTF.

The CDR3 bases are TGTGCCAGCAGTTATCGCCTAGCGGGAGGCAATGAGCAGTTCTTC. It codes for CASSYRLAGGNEQFF. The chain is built from TRBV7-8 and TRBJ2-1; TRBD2 agrees at 11 bases. The CDR3 has 15 amino acids. The ends lost 6 bases at V and 6 bases at J; junction bases unmatched: 7. The V gene's germline CDR1 is SGHVS and CDR2 FQNEAQ.

This clone was detected once. This chain links TRBV2 with TRBJ1-5; D not resolved. Germline loops: CDR1 SNHLY, CDR2 FYNNEI. Trimming took off 4 bases at V and 1 base at J, with 5 bases between the two ends. There are 13 residues in the CDR3. CDR3: CASSAESNQPQHF. CDR3 DNA sequence: TGTGCCAGCAGTGCAGAGAGCAATCAGCCCCAGCATTTT.

This chain links TRBV7-3 with TRBJ2-3, with 9 positions matching TRBD2. Germline CDR1 and CDR2: SGHTA and FQGTGA. V was clipped by 7 bases and J by 2 bases; unmatched bases: 7. This CDR3 has 15 residues. CDR3 region: CASTPGTSYTDTQYF. CDR3 nucleotide sequence: TGTGCCAGCACCCCAGGGACTAGCTACACAGATACGCAGTATTTT.

V usage is TRBV4-3 and J usage is TRBJ2-3; D remains ambiguous. Trimming stripped 4 bases from V and 2 bases from J, with 13 bases between. The CDR3 has 15 amino acids. Germline V lookup: CDR1 LGHNA, CDR2 YSLEER. CDR3 region: CASSRAGRYTDTQYF. The CDR3 bases are TGCGCCAGCAGCCGCGCCGGGCGCTACACAGATACGCAGTATTTT.

The chain has TRBV5-1 and TRBJ1-3, with TRBD1 matching over 9 bases. Germline V CDR1 and CDR2: SGHRS, YFSETQ. The length of the CDR3 is 16 residues. V was pared by 0 bases and J by 1 base, with 2 bases of the junction left unmatched. CDR3 nucleotide sequence: TGCGCCAGCAGCTTGGACAGGGGGCTTTCTGGAAACACCATATATTTT. This sequence encodes CASSLDRGLSGNTIYF. Variable domain in full (rest from reference TRBV5-1 and TRBJ1-3): KAGVTQTPRYLIKTRGQQVTLSCSPISGHRSVSWYQQTPGQGLQFLFEYFSETQRNKGNFPGRFSGRQFSNSRSEMNVSTLELGDSALYLCASSLDRGLSGNTIYFGEGSWLTVV.

The CDR3 reads CASSAPQGGGTEAFF. CDR3 nucleotide sequence: TGCGCCAGCAGCGCTCCACAGGGTGGGGGCACTGAAGCTTTCTTT. The J gene is TRBJ1-1, the V gene TRBV5-1, with D maybe TRBD1 (6 bases). V shed 4 bases and J shed 4 bases, with 17 bases lying between them. This CDR3 is built from 15 residues. CDR1 and CDR2 from the germline V gene are SGHRS and YFSETQ.

J is TRBJ1-3 and V is TRBV6-1; D perhaps matches TRBD1 (5 bases). The CDR3 covers 14 residues. CDR1 and CDR2 from the germline V gene are MNHNS and SASEGT. Trimming removed 8 bases at V and 7 bases at J, with 18 bases between. The CDR3 protein is CASLPGTWGNTIYF. The CDR3 DNA sequence: TGTGCCAGCCTTCCGGGTACCTGGGGGAACACCATATATTTT.

This clone showed up just a few times. The chain is built from TRBV9 and TRBJ1-1; perhaps TRBD1 as D (6 bases). V was trimmed by 0 bases and J by 8 bases, leaving 11 bases between them. This CDR3 comprises 13 residues. The germline CDR1 and CDR2 sequences are SGDLS and YYNGEE. CDR3 sequence reads: CASSVEVTGEAFF. The CDR3, as DNA: TGTGCCAGCAGCGTAGAAGTAACAGGGGAAGCTTTCTTT.

V usage is TRBV29-1 and J usage is TRBJ1-6; tentatively, D is TRBD1 (5 bases). V shed 6 bases and J shed 10 bases, with 16 bases lying between them. Germline-derived CDR1 and CDR2 are SQVTM and ANQGSEA. CDR3 length: 13 residues. CDR3 coding DNA: TGCAGCGTCAGGGCCGCGGCCCAGTCACCCCTCCACTTT. This translates into CSVRAAAQSPLHF.

There are a few counts of this clone. The chain couples TRBV6-1 to TRBJ2-3; TRBD2 is a possible D gene (6 bases). The CDR3 extends over 14 amino acids. Looked up from germline, CDR1 is MNHNS and CDR2 is SASEGT. V lost 6 bases, J lost 2 bases, and 12 bases lay in between. CDR3 protein: CASRYWGVTDTQYF. In DNA form, the CDR3 reads TGTGCCAGCAGATATTGGGGGGTCACAGATACGCAGTATTTT.

V usage is TRBV28 and J usage is TRBJ1-5, with a weak D call TRBD1 (6 bases). The germline gives CDR1 MDHEN, CDR2 SYDVKM. Trimming pared 4 bases from V and 5 bases from J, leaving 15 bases between. This CDR3 comprises 15 residues. CDR3 in amino acids: CASSSPDRRYQPQHF. The CDR3, as DNA: TGTGCCAGCAGTTCCCCGGACAGACGTTATCAGCCCCAGCATTTT.

The V call is TRBV27, the J call TRBJ1-5; D unresolved. Between the trimmed V and J ends, which lost 6 bases and 1 base, there was a span of 13 bases. This CDR3 has 15 amino acids. Germline V gives CDR1 MNHEY, CDR2 SMNVEV (reference sequence). The CDR3: CASSWRRGSNQPQHF. In nucleotides, the CDR3 is TGTGCCAGCAGCTGGCGGCGGGGAAGCAATCAGCCCCAGCATTTT.

This clone showed up just a few times. This rearrangement joins TRBV18 to TRBJ1-4, with 7 positions matching TRBD1. Germline trimming cut 3 bases from V and 3 bases from J; bases unmatched to any gene: 7. The CDR3 sequence is 16 residues long. Germline-derived CDR1 and CDR2 are KGHSH and LQKENI. In nucleotides, the CDR3 is TGTGCCAGCTCACCGGTCGCCGGGACAGCTAATGAAAAACTGTTTTTT. This gives the protein CASSPVAGTANEKLFF.

The rearrangement joins TRBV7-9 to TRBJ1-1; D is uncertain. The germline V and J ends were trimmed by 6 bases and 1 base, with 12 bases remaining between them. Germline lookup yields CDR1 SEHNR and CDR2 FQNEAQ (reference sequence). This CDR3 has 14 residues. CDR3 residues: CASRLVNQNTEAFF. CDR3 nucleotides: TGTGCCAGCAGACTTGTTAATCAGAACACTGAAGCTTTCTTT.

V usage is TRBV5-5 and J usage is TRBJ1-2; 8 bases map to TRBD1. V gave up 1 base and J gave up 3 bases; unmatched junction bases: 2. This CDR3 is built from 14 residues. Germline V gene data show CDR1 as SGHKS and CDR2 as YYEKEE (reference sequence). The CDR3 reads CASSLHRGYYGYTF. The CDR3 region has the DNA TGTGCCAGCAGCTTGCACAGGGGGTACTATGGCTACACCTTC.

This chain connects TRBV7-2 to TRBJ1-5; D might be TRBD1 (6 bases). CDR3 length: 14 residues. Germline lookup yields CDR1 SGHTA and CDR2 FQGNSA. The ends were cut back, 5 bases at V and 5 bases at J, with 13 bases in the middle. For the CDR3, the DNA is TGTGCCAGCAGCACCAGGGGCTGGGATCAGCCCCAGCATTTT. Protein sequence: CASSTRGWDQPQHF.

The chain joins TRBV7-2 to TRBJ1-1; D possibly corresponds to TRBD1 (6 bases). Germline V CDR1 and CDR2: SGHTA, FQGNSA. The CDR3 is 15 amino acids. V shed 4 bases and J shed 1 base, with 13 bases lying between them. The CDR3 reads CASSSPGHRNTEAFF. CDR3 DNA sequence: TGTGCCAGCAGCTCGCCGGGACACCGGAACACTGAAGCTTTCTTT.

This sequence joins TRBV6-5 and TRBJ1-1, with D possibly being TRBD1 (6 bases). V lost 1 base and J 6 bases, leaving 9 bases between the germline ends. CDR3 size: 13 residues. Germline V gives CDR1 MNHEY, CDR2 SVGAGI. The chain's CDR3 is CASSYWGAPEAFF. The CDR3 DNA is TGTGCCAGCAGTTACTGGGGGGCGCCTGAAGCTTTCTTT.